This T cell receptor beta chain was recovered during a study of vaccination and CD4 T cells after COVID-19. This clonotype turned up a few times. Antigen specificity is unknown. Researchers used the Oncomine TCR Beta short-read assay to sequence DNA from cultured CD4+ T cells. TCRdb analysed the PCR reads with MiXCR anew, one entry per CDR3 protein. The data show under 10,000 distinct CDR3 sequences, with 45% to 60% seen just once and around 20% held by the top ten. This CDR3 is 16 amino acids long. The trim removed 5 bases at V and 1 base at J, leaving 10 bases unmatched. Germline assignment: CDR1 MDHEN and CDR2 SYDVKM. Described treatment: roughly 10-day PBMC culture with coronavirus spike peptide pools or control peptides (ViraFEST assay). ViraFEST relied on peptide pools to expand antigen-specific T cells; the TCRs were sequenced afterward.

The clonotype was recovered from a human donor who had recovered from COVID-19. Sequencing was done on a sample of CD4+ T cells from blood, cultured in vitro. The chain joins TRBV28 to TRBJ1-1, with 7 bases lining up with TRBD1. The CDR3 loop is CASSTPRQGPNTEAFF. The CDR3, as DNA: TGTGCCAGCAGTACCCCCCGACAGGGTCCGAACACTGAAGCTTTCTTT. Full variable domain (missing parts from reference TRBV28 and TRBJ1-1): DVKVTQSSRYLVKRTGEKVFLECVQDMDHENMFWYRQDPGLGLRLIYFSYDVKMKEKGDIPEGYSVSREKKERFSLILESASTNQTSMYLCASSTPRQGPNTEAFFGQGTRLTVV.